This entry concerns a single T cell receptor beta chain. This CDR3 has 12 residues. V was cut by 0 bases and J by 8 bases, with 2 bases left in between. Germline V gene sequence: CDR1 LNHNV, CDR2 YYDKDF (reference sequence). The data stem from a study of T cells of healthy individuals. One entry per CDR3 protein results from TCRdb running MiXCR on the 5' RACE reads. The sample shows 63,000 or so distinct CDR3 sequences, roughly 17% of them seen only once. The chain joins TRBV15 to TRBJ1-6; D is undetermined. This sequence originates from a human donor in good health. For the CDR3, the DNA is TGTGCCACCAGCAGAGACTATTCACCCCTCCACTTT. Translation gives CATSRDYSPLHF. Full variable domain (remainder filled in from reference TRBV15 and TRBJ1-6): DAMVIQNPRYQVTQFGKPVTLSCSQTLNHNVMYWYQQKSSQAPKLLFHYYDKDFNNEADTPDNFQSRRPNTSFCFLDIRSPGLGDTAMYLCATSRDYSPLHFGNGTRLTVT.